The 22 T cell receptor beta chains below come from one sample, sequenced in a study of identical twins. MiXCR, applied by TCRdb to the 5' RACE reads, yields one record per CDR3 protein. The sample shows about 520,000 distinct CDR3 sequences, roughly 21% of them seen only once. A further study also used this sample, focusing on T cells expressing NK-cell markers.

The sample consisted of CD4+ T cells sorted from blood. These receptors came from a woman between 18 and 29 years old in good health.

This chain links TRBV7-6 with TRBJ1-2; 8 bases fit TRBD1. J lost 8 bases, V lost 5 bases, and 10 bases had no gene match. Germline CDR1 is SGHVS and CDR2 is FNYEAQ. This CDR3 spans 14 amino acids. This CDR3 is CASSPTGQVLGYTF. CDR3 DNA: TGTGCCAGCAGCCCTACGGGACAGGTCCTGGGCTACACCTTC.

The chain is built from TRBV12-5 and TRBJ2-7; the D gene is possibly TRBD1 (5 bases). V shed 0 bases and J shed 5 bases, with 17 bases lying between them. The CDR3 spans 16 residues. Per the germline V gene, CDR1 is LGHNT and CDR2 is FRNRAP. CDR3 protein: CASGLVLPGRPHEQYF. DNA of the CDR3: TGTGCTAGTGGTTTGGTACTCCCAGGGCGTCCACACGAGCAGTACTTC.

This chain links TRBV7-9 with TRBJ2-2, with TRBD2 as a possible D gene (6 bases). This CDR3 region has 17 residues. Germline V CDR1 and CDR2: SEHNR, FQNEAQ (reference sequence). Trimming removed 5 bases from V and 1 base from J, with 17 bases in between. The CDR3 bases are TGTGCCAGCAGCACCCCCCCCGCGGGGCAGAACACCGGGGAGCTGTTTTTT. Its translation is CASSTPPAGQNTGELFF.

The chain combines TRBV4-3 with TRBJ2-7; the match to TRBD2 covers 11 bases. This CDR3 is built from 18 residues. Germline assignment: CDR1 LGHNA and CDR2 YSLEER. The J segment lost 6 bases and the V segment lost 2 bases, leaving 15 bases of the junction unmatched. In DNA form, the CDR3 reads TGCGCCAGCAGCCAACGGACTAGCGGGCAGTCCTACCTTAGCGAGCAGTACTTC. Amino acid sequence: CASSQRTSGQSYLSEQYF.

The table lists this clonotype with a few counts. This chain links TRBV5-1 with TRBJ2-7, with TRBD1 matching over 7 bases. The CDR3 covers 13 residues. Germline loops: CDR1 SGHRS, CDR2 YFSETQ. V dropped 5 bases and J dropped 2; count of bases not matched to a gene: 4. The CDR3 nucleotides are TGCGCCAGCAGAGGGACAGAGGCCTACGAGCAGTACTTC. It codes for CASRGTEAYEQYF.

With regard to this clonotype: Germline and junction disagree at one end, which may indicate a read error. CDR3 in amino acids: CASSYSTAGGPAF. DNA for the CDR3: TGTGCCAGCAGTTACTCGACAGCGGGAGGGCCCGCTTTC. The chain uses TRBV6-2 or TRBV6-3 and TRBJ2-1, with 10 bases aligning to TRBD2. CDR3 length: 13 amino acids. Germline CDR1 reads MNHEY; CDR2 reads SVGEGT.

This clonotype was counted a few times. This chain connects TRBV5-3 to TRBJ2-1; 12 bases are shared with TRBD2. TRBV5-3 is assigned to the ORF class and has an uncertain function. Trimming took 4 bases from V and 5 from J; bases not matched to a gene: 7. This CDR3 comprises 16 residues. In DNA form, the CDR3 reads TGTGCCAGAAGCCCCAGGCGACTAGCGGGGGACAATGAGCAGTTCTTC. Amino acid sequence: CARSPRRLAGDNEQFF.

Many counts were recorded for this clonotype. The chain recombines TRBV2 with TRBJ2-1; D gene uncertain. The CDR3 is 12 residues long. Germline CDR1 SNHLY, CDR2 FYNNEI. V was clipped by 7 bases and J by 8 bases, with 12 bases between them. The CDR3 nucleotides read TGTGCCAGCAAGACGGACGCCCATGAGCAGTTCTTC. It translates to CASKTDAHEQFF.

This clonotype showed up just a few times. The chain is built from TRBV30 and TRBJ1-1, with 8 positions matching TRBD1. The CDR3 covers 15 residues. J was trimmed by 0 bases and V by 1 base; bases with no gene match: 4. Looked up from germline, CDR1 is GTSNPN and CDR2 is SVGIG (reference sequence). The CDR3, as DNA: TGTGCCTGGAGTGGAAACAGGGGGGTGAACACTGAAGCTTTCTTT. It yields the protein CAWSGNRGVNTEAFF.

This clonotype was picked up a small number of times. The chain uses TRBV6-2 or TRBV6-3 and TRBJ2-2; TRBD2 is a possible D gene (6 bases). Trimming removed 4 bases from V and 9 bases from J, with 21 bases in between. Per germline, CDR1 MNHEY and CDR2 SVGEGT. The CDR3 extends over 16 amino acids. In nucleotides, the CDR3 is TGTGCCAGCAGTTCAGTGTCCGGGAGAGGGTTATGGGAGCTGTTTTTT. The encoded protein is CASSSVSGRGLWELFF.

This clonotype came up many times. The chain couples TRBV12-3 or TRBV12-4 to TRBJ2-4, with TRBD1 matching 7 bases. CDR3 length: 12 residues. The junction had 0 bases not matched to a gene; V was cut back by 4 bases and J by 6 bases. CDR3 in amino acids: CASSYRGNIQYF. CDR3 sequence (DNA): TGTGCCAGCAGTTACAGGGGAAACATTCAGTACTTC.

This clonotype was detected a few times. This chain links TRBV20-1 with TRBJ1-2; no clear D gene. CDR1 and CDR2 (germline): DFQATT, SNEGSKA (reference sequence). V gave up 0 bases and J gave up 8 bases, with 7 bases separating them. The CDR3 contains 11 residues. The CDR3 sequence: CSAREAVGYTF. The CDR3 region has the DNA TGCAGTGCTAGAGAGGCGGTAGGCTACACCTTC.

The chain has TRBV7-9 and TRBJ2-1; 9 bases are shared with TRBD2. Germline V gene data show CDR1 as SEHNR and CDR2 as FQNEAQ (reference sequence). V trimming: 7 bases; J trimming: 3 bases; junction bases outside the gene matches: 7. CDR3 length: 15 residues. CDR3 DNA sequence: TGTGCCAGCATCCCTCGGCGGGAGGGCTACAATGAGCAGTTCTTC. This gives the protein CASIPRREGYNEQFF.

The chain joins TRBV7-8 to TRBJ1-1; the D is unclear. Germline V gene lookup returns CDR1 SGHVS and CDR2 FQNEAQ. Trimming pared 2 bases from V and 6 bases from J, leaving 7 bases between. The CDR3 totals 12 residues. The CDR3 spells CASSLLEAEAFF. The DNA for the CDR3 is TGTGCCAGCAGCTTATTGGAGGCTGAAGCTTTCTTT.

This clonotype was recorded many times. CDR3 nucleotide sequence: TGTGCCAGCAGTTTAACGCCCCAAGCTTTCTTT. Its translation is CASSLTPQAFF. This rearrangement joins TRBV12-3 or TRBV12-4 to TRBJ1-1; D remains unclear. CDR3 size: 11 residues. Trimming took off 2 bases at V and 9 bases at J, with 7 bases between the two ends.

The V and J genes are TRBV10-2 and TRBJ2-7; no clear D. In germline, CDR1 is WSHSY, CDR2 SAAADI. Trimming removed 1 base at V and 6 bases at J, with 7 bases between. This CDR3 contains 12 residues. This chain's CDR3 is CASSELAGEQYF. The DNA of the CDR3 is TGCGCCAGCAGTGAGTTAGCCGGCGAGCAGTACTTC.

V and J are TRBV7-2 and TRBJ1-1; tentatively, D is TRBD1 (6 bases). CDR3 length equals 13 residues. Trimming cost V 5 bases and J 7 bases, with 14 bases left between them. Germline V gene sequence: CDR1 SGHTA, CDR2 FQGNSA. This chain's CDR3 is CASSEPGTIEAFF. DNA of the CDR3: TGTGCCAGCAGCGAACCCGGGACAATTGAAGCTTTCTTT.

In its sample, this clonotype was seen a few times. V is TRBV5-1 and J is TRBJ1-2, with 7 positions matching TRBD1. Trimming cost V 3 bases and J 0 bases; bases outside gene matches: 8. CDR1 is SGHRS and CDR2 is YFSETQ in the germline V gene. CDR3 length equals 16 residues. Here the CDR3 DNA reads TGCGCCAGCAGCTCCCAACAGGGGCCTGCTAACTATGGCTACACCTTC. This codes for CASSSQQGPANYGYTF.

In this sample, this clonotype turned up many times. The V gene is TRBV12-3 or TRBV12-4, the J gene TRBJ2-2; TRBD2 agrees at 7 bases. The CDR3 extends over 15 amino acids. Trimming removed 3 bases from V and 0 bases from J; junction bases left unmatched: 1. This chain's CDR3 is CASSLGRANTGELFF. For the CDR3, the DNA is TGTGCCAGCAGTTTGGGGAGGGCGAACACCGGGGAGCTGTTTTTT.

This clonotype was seen ten or more times. The gene calls are TRBV4-3 and TRBJ1-1, with no clear D. The V and J ends lost 1 base and 1 base respectively, with 7 bases between them. The CDR3 has 14 residues. Germline CDR1 reads LGHNA; CDR2 reads YSLEER. The CDR3: CASSQARSNTEAFF. The CDR3 DNA is TGCGCCAGCAGCCAAGCCCGGTCGAACACTGAAGCTTTCTTT.

Only one count was recorded for this clonotype. V gene TRBV7-2 combines with J gene TRBJ1-2; 8 bases fit TRBD1. The CDR3 runs to 14 residues. Germline CDR1 is SGHTA and CDR2 is FQGNSA. The trim removed 4 bases at V and 8 bases at J, leaving 9 bases unmatched. The CDR3 nucleotides read TGTGCCAGCAGCTCCCAGCCAGACAGGGGCGGCTACACCTTC. Amino acids: CASSSQPDRGGYTF.

The V gene is TRBV20-1, the J gene TRBJ1-2; perhaps TRBD1 as D (6 bases). The V gene's germline CDR1 is DFQATT and CDR2 SNEGSKA (reference sequence). Deletions cut 4 bases from V and 6 bases from J, with 12 bases between. This CDR3 is 12 amino acids long. The CDR3 is CSATTGVDGYTF. The CDR3 DNA reads TGCAGTGCTACGACAGGAGTTGATGGCTACACCTTC.